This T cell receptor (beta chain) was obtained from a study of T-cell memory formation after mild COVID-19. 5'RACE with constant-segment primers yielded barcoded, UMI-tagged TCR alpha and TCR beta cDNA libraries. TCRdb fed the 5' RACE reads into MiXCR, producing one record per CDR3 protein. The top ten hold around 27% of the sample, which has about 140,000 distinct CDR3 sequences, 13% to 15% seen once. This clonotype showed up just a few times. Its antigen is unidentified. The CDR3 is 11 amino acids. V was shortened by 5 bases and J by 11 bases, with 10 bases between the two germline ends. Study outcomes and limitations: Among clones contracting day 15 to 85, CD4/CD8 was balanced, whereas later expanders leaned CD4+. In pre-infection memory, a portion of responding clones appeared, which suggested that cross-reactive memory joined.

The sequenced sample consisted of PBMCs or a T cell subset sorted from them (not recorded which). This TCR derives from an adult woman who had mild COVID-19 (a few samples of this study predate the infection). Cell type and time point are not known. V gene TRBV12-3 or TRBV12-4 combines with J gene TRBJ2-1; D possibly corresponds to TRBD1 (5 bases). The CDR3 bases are TGTGCCAGCAGTATGTCAGGGAAGCAGTTCTTC. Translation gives CASSMSGKQFF.